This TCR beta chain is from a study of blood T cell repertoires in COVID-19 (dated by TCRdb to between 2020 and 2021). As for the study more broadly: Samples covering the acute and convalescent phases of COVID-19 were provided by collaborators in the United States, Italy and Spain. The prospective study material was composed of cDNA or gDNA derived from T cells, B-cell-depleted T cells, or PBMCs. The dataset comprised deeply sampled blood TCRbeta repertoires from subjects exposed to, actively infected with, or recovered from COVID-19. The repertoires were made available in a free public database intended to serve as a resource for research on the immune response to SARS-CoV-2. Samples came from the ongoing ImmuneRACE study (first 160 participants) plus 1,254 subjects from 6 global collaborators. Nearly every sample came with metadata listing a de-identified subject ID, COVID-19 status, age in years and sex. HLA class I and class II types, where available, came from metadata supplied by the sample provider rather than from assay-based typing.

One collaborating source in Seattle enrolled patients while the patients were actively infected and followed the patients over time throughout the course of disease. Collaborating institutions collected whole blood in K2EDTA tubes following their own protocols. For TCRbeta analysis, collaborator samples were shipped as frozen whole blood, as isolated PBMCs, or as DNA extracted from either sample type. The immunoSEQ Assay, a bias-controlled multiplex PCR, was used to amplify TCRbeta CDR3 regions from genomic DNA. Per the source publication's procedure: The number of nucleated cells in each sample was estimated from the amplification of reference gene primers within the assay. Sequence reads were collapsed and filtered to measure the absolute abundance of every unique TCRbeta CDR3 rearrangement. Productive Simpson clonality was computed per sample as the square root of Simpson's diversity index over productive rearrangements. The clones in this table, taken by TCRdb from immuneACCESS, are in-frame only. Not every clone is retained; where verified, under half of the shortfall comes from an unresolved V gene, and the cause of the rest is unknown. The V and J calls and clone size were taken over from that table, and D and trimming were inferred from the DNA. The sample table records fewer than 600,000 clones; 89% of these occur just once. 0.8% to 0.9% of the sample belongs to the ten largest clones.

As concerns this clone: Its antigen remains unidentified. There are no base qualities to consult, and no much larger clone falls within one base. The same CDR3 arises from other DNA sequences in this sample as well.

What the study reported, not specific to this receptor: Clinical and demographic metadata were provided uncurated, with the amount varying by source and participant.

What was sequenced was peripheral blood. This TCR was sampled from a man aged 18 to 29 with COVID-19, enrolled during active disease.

The sequenced DNA: TGTGCCAGCAGCTTGGCTGGTGGAGCTTTCTTT. Translated, this gives CASSLAGGAFF. The receptor chain draws on TRBV7-9 and TRBJ1-1; no D gene call is confident. Taken from the germline V gene (reference sequence), the CDR1 and CDR2 loops are SEHNR and FQNEAQ. Reading from cysteine to phenylalanine, the CDR3 counts 11 amino acids. Only the CDR3 portion is preserved as DNA: 33 bases, with reading frame beginning at the first base. The junction shows trimming of 3 bases on V and 10 bases on J, plus 9 bases between the germline ends.